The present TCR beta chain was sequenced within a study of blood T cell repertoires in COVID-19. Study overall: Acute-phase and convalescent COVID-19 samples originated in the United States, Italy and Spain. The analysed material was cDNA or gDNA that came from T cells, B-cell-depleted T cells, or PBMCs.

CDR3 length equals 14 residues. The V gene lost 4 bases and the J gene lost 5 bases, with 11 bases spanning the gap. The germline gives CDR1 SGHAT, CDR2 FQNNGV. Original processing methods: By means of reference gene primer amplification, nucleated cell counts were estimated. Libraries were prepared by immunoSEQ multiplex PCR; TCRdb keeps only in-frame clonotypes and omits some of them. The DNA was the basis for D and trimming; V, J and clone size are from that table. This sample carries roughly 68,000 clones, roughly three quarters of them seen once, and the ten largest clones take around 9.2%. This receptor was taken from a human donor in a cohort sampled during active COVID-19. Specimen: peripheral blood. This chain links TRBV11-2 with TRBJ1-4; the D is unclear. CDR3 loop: CASSSQFSNEKLFF. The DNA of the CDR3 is TGTGCCAGCAGCTCACAGTTCTCCAATGAAAAACTGTTTTTT. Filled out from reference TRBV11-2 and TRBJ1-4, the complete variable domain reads EAGVAQSPRYKIIEKRQSVAFWCNPISGHATLYWYQQILGQGPKLLIQFQNNGVVDDSQLPKDRFSAERLKGVDSTLKIQPAKLEDSAVYLCASSSQFSNEKLFFGSGTQLSVL.